What follows is one T cell receptor beta chain and its context. The J segment lost 5 bases and the V segment lost 1 base, leaving 11 bases of the junction unmatched. In germline, CDR1 is SEHNR, CDR2 FQNEAQ (reference sequence). The CDR3 length is 17 residues. The sample belongs to a study of T-cell reconstitution after alpha-beta-depleted transplantation in children. Preparation of the TCRbeta library used unique molecular identifiers. TCRdb processed the PCR reads anew with MiXCR; each CDR3 protein has one entry. Of 200,000 to 250,000 distinct CDR3 sequences detected, around 12% appear once; the ten largest clones hold around 2.5%.

This receptor was taken from a human donor who donated a stem cell graft to a child with acute lymphoblastic leukemia. The material was PBMCs from the stem cell graft donor, obtained from the stem cell graft. V gene TRBV7-9 combines with J gene TRBJ1-5, with TRBD1 identical over 7 bases. The CDR3 reads CASSLELYNRGDQPQHF. The CDR3 region has the DNA TGTGCCAGCAGCTTAGAGCTATACAACAGGGGAGATCAGCCCCAGCATTTT.